This T cell receptor (beta chain) was sequenced in a study of blood T cell repertoires in COVID-19. Turning to the study itself: Sites in the United States, Italy and Spain provided acute and convalescent COVID-19 samples.

Individuals aged roughly 18 to 95 years were recruited from 24 US areas. The V end lost 5 bases, the J end lost 1 base, and 9 bases lay between the germline ends. The length of the CDR3 is 14 residues. Germline V gene lookup returns CDR1 PRHDT and CDR2 FYEKMQ (reference sequence). Produced via immunoSEQ multiplex PCR; TCRdb's table is partial and in-frame only. The data show 400,000 or so clones, over 75% seen once. This TCR came from a man between 35 and 55 years old in a cohort exposed to, infected with or recovered from COVID-19 (not recorded which). The sample taken for sequencing was PBMCs or T cells enriched from blood (not recorded which). This chain links TRBV13 with TRBJ1-3; D is ambiguous. The CDR3, as DNA: TGTGCCAGCAGCCAGGTAGGATCTGGAAACACCATATATTTT. Translated: CASSQVGSGNTIYF.